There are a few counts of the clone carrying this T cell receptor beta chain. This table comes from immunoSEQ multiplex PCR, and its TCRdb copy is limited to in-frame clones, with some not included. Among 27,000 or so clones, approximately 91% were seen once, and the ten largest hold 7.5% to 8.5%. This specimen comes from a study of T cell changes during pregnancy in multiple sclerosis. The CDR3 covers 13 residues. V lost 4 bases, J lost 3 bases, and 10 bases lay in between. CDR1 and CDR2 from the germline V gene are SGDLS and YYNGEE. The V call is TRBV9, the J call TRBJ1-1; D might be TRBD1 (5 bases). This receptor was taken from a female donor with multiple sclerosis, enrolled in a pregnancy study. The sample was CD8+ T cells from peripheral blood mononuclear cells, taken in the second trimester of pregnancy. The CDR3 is CASSIGGDTEAFF. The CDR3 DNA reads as TGTGCCAGCAGCATCGGGGGTGACACTGAAGCTTTCTTT.